A single sample gave rise to the 22 T cell receptor beta chains below, sequenced in a study of T cell repertoires in cytomegalovirus infection. Their antigen targets remain unknown. TCRdb processed the reads anew with MiXCR; each CDR3 protein has one entry. Of around 300,000 distinct CDR3 sequences listed, around 25% are singletons. This material consisted of cultured PBMCs, taken from culture after CMV antigen stimulation. The receptor source for this set is a human donor in good health (CMV status not recorded). Some clones in this sample may be carry-over from other donors' samples.

This clonotype came up a few times. The chain has TRBV29-1 and TRBJ2-5; D unclear. Germline V CDR1 and CDR2: SQVTM, ANQGSEA. This CDR3 spans 14 amino acids. V lost 4 bases and J lost 5, with 17 bases in between. The DNA for the CDR3 is TGCAGCGTTGCCCCGCAGGCGCTAGGGGAGACCCAGTACTTC. Translating gives CSVAPQALGETQYF.

V usage is TRBV5-1 and J usage is TRBJ1-5; no firm D call. The CDR3 sequence is 13 residues long. Germline CDR1 reads SGHRS; CDR2 reads YFSETQ. Trimming stripped 4 bases from V and 3 bases from J, with 8 bases between. CDR3 loop: CASSPAINQPQHF. The CDR3 nucleotides read TGCGCCAGCAGCCCAGCAATCAATCAGCCCCAGCATTTT. Combining the CDR3 with reference TRBV5-1 and TRBJ1-5 gives the whole variable domain KAGVTQTPRYLIKTRGQQVTLSCSPISGHRSVSWYQQTPGQGLQFLFEYFSETQRNKGNFPGRFSGRQFSNSRSEMNVSTLELGDSALYLCASSPAINQPQHFGDGTRLSIL.

The rearrangement joins TRBV6-5 to TRBJ2-1, with D perhaps matching TRBD2 (6 bases). This CDR3 comprises 14 residues. Trimming stripped 6 bases from V and 7 bases from J, with 16 bases between. Germline CDR1 and CDR2: MNHEY and SVGAGI. CDR3: CASRLAGTWNEQFF. The CDR3 DNA sequence: TGTGCCAGCAGGCTGGCGGGAACGTGGAATGAGCAGTTCTTC.

This chain uses TRBV2 with TRBJ2-1, with 11 bases that match TRBD2. V shed 6 bases, J shed 7 bases, and the junction held 8 bases outside the gene matches. The germline CDR1 and CDR2 sequences are SNHLY and FYNNEI. The CDR3 has 15 amino acids. Here the CDR3 reads CASSPIAGGLNEQFF. CDR3 coding DNA: TGTGCCAGCAGCCCTATAGCGGGAGGGTTAAATGAGCAGTTCTTC.

This clonotype was detected only a few times. The V and J genes are TRBV11-2 and TRBJ2-1, with D possibly matching TRBD1 (7 bases). This CDR3 contains 20 residues. CDR1 SGHAT and CDR2 FQNNGV come from the germline V gene. V lost 2 bases, J lost 0 bases, and 23 bases lay in between. CDR3 bases: TGTGCCAGCAGCTTATCTTTGATTTGGGGCGGGACAGACTCCTACAATGAGCAGTTCTTC. This translates into CASSLSLIWGGTDSYNEQFF.

This clonotype was seen many times. The CDR3 spells CASSLRLALVNEQFF. In nucleotides, the CDR3 is TGTGCCAGCAGCTTAAGACTAGCGTTGGTCAATGAGCAGTTCTTC. V usage is TRBV7-8 and J usage is TRBJ2-1; 8 nucleotides align to TRBD2. The CDR3 runs 15 residues. The V gene end was trimmed by 2 bases and the J gene end by 6 bases; junction bases not matched to a gene: 6. Germline V gene lookup returns CDR1 SGHVS and CDR2 FQNEAQ.

The rearrangement uses TRBV19 and TRBJ1-5; 11 bases line up with TRBD1. Germline V gene data show CDR1 as LNHDA and CDR2 as SQIVND (reference sequence). V was clipped by 6 bases and J by 10 bases; unmatched bases: 8. The CDR3 runs to 14 residues. As DNA, the CDR3 is TGTGCCAGTAGGAGGGGGACAGGGGGTTTACCCCAGCATTTT. This codes for CASRRGTGGLPQHF.

This clonotype was seen a few times. This chain joins TRBV6-2 or TRBV6-3 and TRBJ2-5, with D tentatively TRBD2 (5 bases). Germline loops: CDR1 MNHEY, CDR2 SVGEGT. V shed 7 bases and J shed 3 bases, with 21 bases lying between them. The CDR3 consists of 16 residues. CDR3 bases: TGTGCCAGCACCTCCACCCCGACTAAAGCCAAAGAGACCCAGTACTTC. This codes for CASTSTPTKAKETQYF.

This clonotype has a handful of counts. This chain connects TRBV6-6 to TRBJ1-2, with D unclear. This CDR3 is 14 amino acids long. CDR1 MNHNY and CDR2 SVGAGI come from the germline V gene (reference sequence). Trimming stripped 4 bases from V and 2 bases from J, with 11 bases between. The CDR3 nucleotides are TGTGCCAGCAGTTCAAGCCAGGTGAACTATGGCTACACCTTC. This encodes CASSSSQVNYGYTF.

This clonotype was counted between two and nine times. The chain links TRBV5-5 to TRBJ2-1; a possible D gene is TRBD2 (6 bases). Trimming took 4 bases from V and 0 from J, leaving 14 bases between them. This CDR3 has 16 amino acids. Germline assignment: CDR1 SGHKS and CDR2 YYEKEE (reference sequence). Written as DNA, the CDR3 is TGTGCCAGCAGCCGAAGCCCCGGGAGCTCCTACAATGAGCAGTTCTTC. Amino acid sequence: CASSRSPGSSYNEQFF.

The chain links TRBV19 to TRBJ1-1; 10 positions agree with TRBD1. The CDR3 consists of 14 residues. V lost 5 bases and J lost 3; bases outside the gene matches: 3. The germline gives CDR1 LNHDA, CDR2 SQIVND (reference sequence). The CDR3 bases are TGTGCCAGTAGTCTGGGACAGGGGTACACTGAAGCTTTCTTT. Its translation: CASSLGQGYTEAFF.

This clonotype was seen a single time. The chain links TRBV6-5 to TRBJ2-7; possibly TRBD2 for D (6 bases). Trimming left V 6 bases short and J 0 bases short, with 15 bases between. The CDR3 is 15 amino acids. The V gene's germline CDR1 is MNHEY and CDR2 SVGAGI. CDR3 nucleotide sequence: TGTGCCAGCAGGAGACGGGAGACCCGCTCCTACGAGCAGTACTTC. Amino acids: CASRRRETRSYEQYF.

This clonotype was seen more than once but under ten times. The chain recombines TRBV19 with TRBJ1-5, with D uncertain. V was trimmed by 5 bases and J by 3 bases, leaving 11 bases between them. The CDR3 is made up of 14 amino acids. Germline CDR1 is LNHDA and CDR2 is SQIVND (reference sequence). The CDR3 sequence: CASSSQVNNQPQHF. For the CDR3, the DNA is TGTGCCAGTAGTTCCCAGGTCAACAATCAGCCCCAGCATTTT.

This clonotype was observed a handful of times. The gene calls are TRBV10-3 and TRBJ2-1, with D perhaps TRBD1 (5 bases). Germline-derived CDR1 and CDR2 are ENHRY and SYGVKD. The CDR3 has 13 residues. Trimming took 7 bases from V and 10 from J, leaving 17 bases between them. For the CDR3, the DNA is TGTGCCATCAAGGGCCCCAGGGAACAAGAGCAGTTCTTC. Translating it yields CAIKGPREQEQFF.

The V and J genes are TRBV28 and TRBJ2-7; TRBD1 is a possible D gene (7 bases). Germline assignment: CDR1 MDHEN and CDR2 SYDVKM. This CDR3 contains 15 residues. The V end lost 6 bases, the J end lost 2 bases, and 17 bases lay between the germline ends. The DNA for the CDR3 is TGTGCCAGCAGCGAAGGAGGGGGCGCGACCTACGAGCAGTACTTC. Protein: CASSEGGGATYEQYF.

The chain uses TRBV27 and TRBJ1-2; D gene unclear. V dropped 6 bases and J dropped 6 bases, with 8 bases sitting between them. In germline, CDR1 is MNHEY, CDR2 SMNVEV (reference sequence). The CDR3 runs 11 residues. The CDR3 nucleotides are TGTGCCAGCAGGAATGCCCATGGCTACACCTTC. Amino acids: CASRNAHGYTF.

This clonotype was observed a handful of times. CDR3 sequence reads: CASSSGQGVYEQYF. In nucleotides, the CDR3 is TGTGCCAGCAGCTCTGGACAGGGGGTATACGAGCAGTACTTC. This rearrangement joins TRBV7-9 to TRBJ2-7; 10 bases agree with TRBD1. V dropped 4 bases and J dropped 4; count of bases not matched to a gene: 4. This CDR3 spans 14 amino acids. In germline, CDR1 is SEHNR, CDR2 FQNEAQ (reference sequence).

This clonotype was counted only a few times. The chain couples TRBV20-1 to TRBJ2-1; 13 bases match TRBD2. CDR1 DFQATT and CDR2 SNEGSKA come from the germline V gene (reference sequence). The CDR3 is 15 residues long. J gave up 7 bases and V 6 bases, and 9 bases lay outside the gene matches. CDR3 DNA sequence: TGCAGTGCCGATGACCCGGGACTAGCGGGAAATGAGCAGTTCTTC. Its protein product is CSADDPGLAGNEQFF.

V is TRBV20-1 and J is TRBJ2-7; 7 bases fit TRBD2. V lost 3 bases, J lost 2 bases, and 4 bases stayed unmatched. This CDR3 contains 13 residues. Germline CDR1 is DFQATT and CDR2 is SNEGSKA (reference sequence). The CDR3 nucleotides read TGCAGTGCTAGGCCCAGCGGGACCTACGAGCAGTACGTC. Encoded protein: CSARPSGTYEQYV.

This clonotype was observed a few times. The chain uses TRBV11-3 and TRBJ2-1; 7 bases agree with TRBD2. CDR3 length equals 16 residues. The V and J ends lost 1 base and 7 bases, in that order; junction bases with no gene match: 10. CDR1 and CDR2 (germline): SGHNT, YENEEA. CDR3 loop: CASSLVGGRVQNEQFF. CDR3 coding DNA: TGTGCCAGCAGCTTAGTGGGCGGGAGAGTTCAAAATGAGCAGTTCTTC.

This clonotype was counted at least ten times. The rearrangement joins TRBV7-2 to TRBJ1-1; TRBD1 agrees at 7 bases. J gave up 4 bases and V 5 bases, and 7 bases lay outside the gene matches. Germline CDR1 SGHTA, CDR2 FQGNSA. The CDR3 loop spans 14 amino acids. In DNA, the CDR3 is TGTGCCAGCAGCCTGCCGGACAGGTTCACTGAAGCTTTCTTT. Protein product: CASSLPDRFTEAFF. The full variable domain, its missing parts supplied by reference TRBV7-2 and TRBJ1-1, is GAGVSQSPSNKVTEKGKDVELRCDPISGHTALYWYRQSLGQGLEFLIYFQGNSAPDKSGLPSDRFSAERTGGSVSTLTIQRTQQEDSAVYLCASSLPDRFTEAFFGQGTRLTVV.

This clonotype was counted at least ten times. The CDR3 DNA is TGTGCCAGCAGCGAGGGACTAGCGGGAGGGCCGGAGACCCAGTACTTC. Its protein product is CASSEGLAGGPETQYF. The chain carries TRBV2 and TRBJ2-5; 16 nucleotides align to TRBD2. Losses at the gene ends were 6 bases for V and 5 bases for J; bases not matched to a gene: 6. Germline CDR1 reads SNHLY; CDR2 reads FYNNEI. CDR3 length equals 16 residues.